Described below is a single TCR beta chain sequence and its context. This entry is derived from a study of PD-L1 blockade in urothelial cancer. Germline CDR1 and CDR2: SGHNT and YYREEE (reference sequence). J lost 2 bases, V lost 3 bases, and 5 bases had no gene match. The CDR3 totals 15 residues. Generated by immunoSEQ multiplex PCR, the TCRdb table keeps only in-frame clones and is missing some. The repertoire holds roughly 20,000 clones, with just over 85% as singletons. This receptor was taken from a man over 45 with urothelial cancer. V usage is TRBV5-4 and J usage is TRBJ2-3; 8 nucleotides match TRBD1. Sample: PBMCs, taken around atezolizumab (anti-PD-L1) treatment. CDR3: CASSWTGWNTDTQYF. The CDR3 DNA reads TGTGCCAGCAGCTGGACAGGGTGGAACACAGATACGCAGTATTTT. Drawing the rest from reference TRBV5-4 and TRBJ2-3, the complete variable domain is ETGVTQSPTHLIKTRGQQVTLRCSSQSGHNTVSWYQQALGQGPQFIFQYYREEENGRGNFPPRFSGLQFPNYSSELNVNALELDDSALYLCASSWTGWNTDTQYFGPGTRLTVL.